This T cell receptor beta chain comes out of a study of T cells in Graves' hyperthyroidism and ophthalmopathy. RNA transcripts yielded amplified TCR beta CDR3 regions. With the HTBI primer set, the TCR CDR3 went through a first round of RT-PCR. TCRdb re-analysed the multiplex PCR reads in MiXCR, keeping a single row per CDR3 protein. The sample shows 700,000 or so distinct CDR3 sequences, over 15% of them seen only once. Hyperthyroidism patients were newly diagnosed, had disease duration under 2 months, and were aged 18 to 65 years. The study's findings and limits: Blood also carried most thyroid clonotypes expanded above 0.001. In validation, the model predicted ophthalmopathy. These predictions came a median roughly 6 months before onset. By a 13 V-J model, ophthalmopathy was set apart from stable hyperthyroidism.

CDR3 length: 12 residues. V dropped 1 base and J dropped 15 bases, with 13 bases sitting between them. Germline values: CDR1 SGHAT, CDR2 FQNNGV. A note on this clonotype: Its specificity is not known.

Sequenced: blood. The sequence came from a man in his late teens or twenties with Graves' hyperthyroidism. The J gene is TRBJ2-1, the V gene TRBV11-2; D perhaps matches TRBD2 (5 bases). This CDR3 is CASSLGFRERFF. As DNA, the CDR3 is TGTGCCAGCAGCTTAGGTTTTCGGGAAAGGTTCTTC. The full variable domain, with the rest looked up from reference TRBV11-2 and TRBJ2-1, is EAGVAQSPRYKIIEKRQSVAFWCNPISGHATLYWYQQILGQGPKLLIQFQNNGVVDDSQLPKDRFSAERLKGVDSTLKIQPAKLEDSAVYLCASSLGFRERFFGPGTRLTVL.